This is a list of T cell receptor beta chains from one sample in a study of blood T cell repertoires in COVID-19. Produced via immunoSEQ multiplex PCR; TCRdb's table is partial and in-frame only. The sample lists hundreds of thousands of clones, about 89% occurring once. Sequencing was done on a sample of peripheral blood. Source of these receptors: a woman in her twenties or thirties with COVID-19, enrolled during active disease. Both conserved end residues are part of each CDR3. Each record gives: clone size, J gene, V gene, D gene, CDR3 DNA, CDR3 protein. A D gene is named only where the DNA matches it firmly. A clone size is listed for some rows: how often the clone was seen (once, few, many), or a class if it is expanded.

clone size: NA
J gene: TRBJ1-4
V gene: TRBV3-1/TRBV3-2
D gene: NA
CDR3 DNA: TGTGCCAGCAGCCCCCCAGGGGATAATGAAAAACTGTTTTTT
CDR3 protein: CASSPPGDNEKLFF

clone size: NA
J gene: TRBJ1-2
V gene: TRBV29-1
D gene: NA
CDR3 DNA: TGCAGCGTTGGGGCGGGGCCCGGCAACTATGGCTACACCTTC
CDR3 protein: CSVGAGPGNYGYTF

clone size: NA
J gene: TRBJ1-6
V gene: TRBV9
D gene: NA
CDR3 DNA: TGTGCCAGCAGCGTAGGCGGGGGCGCTGGTACACCCCTCCACTTT
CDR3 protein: CASSVGGGAGTPLHF

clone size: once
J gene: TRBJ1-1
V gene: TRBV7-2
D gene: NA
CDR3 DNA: TGTGCCAGCAGCACGGTATATGAAGCTTTCTTT
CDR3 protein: CASSTVYEAFF

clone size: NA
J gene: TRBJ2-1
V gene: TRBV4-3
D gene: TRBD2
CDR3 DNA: TGCGCCAGCAGCCAAGATCGAATCGGGGCGGGAGGGTTTGCCAATGAGCAGTTCTTC
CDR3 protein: CASSQDRIGAGGFANEQFF

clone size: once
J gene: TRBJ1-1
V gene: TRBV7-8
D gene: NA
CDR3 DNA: TGTGCCAGCAGCTTAGGAGACAGGCGAGAAGCTTTCTTT
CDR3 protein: CASSLGDRREAFF

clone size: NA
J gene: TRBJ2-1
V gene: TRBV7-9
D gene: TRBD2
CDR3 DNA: TGTGCCAGCAGCCCTAAACTAGCGGGGGGGTACAATGAGCAGTTCTTC
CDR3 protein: CASSPKLAGGYNEQFF

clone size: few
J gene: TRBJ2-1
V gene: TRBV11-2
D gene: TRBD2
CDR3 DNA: TGTGCCAGCAGCGGACTAGCGGGGAGAGGCCATGAGCAGTTCTTC
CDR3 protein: CASSGLAGRGHEQFF

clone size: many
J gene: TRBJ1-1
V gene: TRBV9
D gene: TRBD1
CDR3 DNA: TGTGCCAGCAGCGGAGAGGGACATGGGGACAGAACAACTCAAGCTTTCTTT
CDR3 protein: CASSGEGHGDRTTQAFF

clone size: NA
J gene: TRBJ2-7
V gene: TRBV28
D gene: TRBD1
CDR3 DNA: TGTGCCAGCGGGACAGGGCTAACCTACGAGCAGTACTTC
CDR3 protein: CASGTGLTYEQYF

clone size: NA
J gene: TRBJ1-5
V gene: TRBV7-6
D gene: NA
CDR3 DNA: TGTGCCAGCAGCGATAGACAGTCGAATCAGCCCCAGCATTTT
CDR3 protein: CASSDRQSNQPQHF

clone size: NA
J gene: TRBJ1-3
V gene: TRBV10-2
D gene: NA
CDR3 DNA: TGCGCCAGCAGTCTGCTCAGGGGCGATTACAGCTCTGGAAACACCATATATTTT
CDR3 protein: CASSLLRGDYSSGNTIYF

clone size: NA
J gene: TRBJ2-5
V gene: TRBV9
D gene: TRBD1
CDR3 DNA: TGTGCCAGCAGCGCCATGACAGGGGTGGAGACCCAGTACTTC
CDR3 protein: CASSAMTGVETQYF

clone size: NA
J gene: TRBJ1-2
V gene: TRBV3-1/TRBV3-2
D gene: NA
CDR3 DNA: TGTGCCAGCAGCCTTAAAGCCCAATGGGGAGTAGGCTACACCTTC
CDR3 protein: CASSLKAQWGVGYTF

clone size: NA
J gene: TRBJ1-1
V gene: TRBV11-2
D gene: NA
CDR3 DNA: TGTGCCAGCAGCTTAGAACGGGGGACTGAAGCTTTCTTT
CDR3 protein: CASSLERGTEAFF

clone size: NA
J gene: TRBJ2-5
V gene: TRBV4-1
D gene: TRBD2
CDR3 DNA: TGCGCCAGCAGCCCCCTCGCGGGGGTCCAAGAGACCCAGTACTTC
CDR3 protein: CASSPLAGVQETQYF

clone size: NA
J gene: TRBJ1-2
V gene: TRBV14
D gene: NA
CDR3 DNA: TGTGCCAGCAGCCAAGAGGGGGGATTTTATGGCTACACCTTC
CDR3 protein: CASSQEGGFYGYTF

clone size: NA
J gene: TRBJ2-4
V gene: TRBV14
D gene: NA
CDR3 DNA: TGTGCCAGCAGCCAAGGCCCAGGGGATTTAACCAAAAACATTCAGTACTTC
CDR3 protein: CASSQGPGDLTKNIQYF

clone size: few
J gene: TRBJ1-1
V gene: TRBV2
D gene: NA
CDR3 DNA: TGTGCCAGCAGTCCCAGTCCCGACACTGAAGCTTTCTTT
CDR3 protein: CASSPSPDTEAFF

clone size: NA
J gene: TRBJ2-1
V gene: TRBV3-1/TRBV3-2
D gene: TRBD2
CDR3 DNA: TGTGCCAGCAGCCAAGATGCGGCTAGCGGGAGGGATGGACAGTTCTTC
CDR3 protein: CASSQDAASGRDGQFF

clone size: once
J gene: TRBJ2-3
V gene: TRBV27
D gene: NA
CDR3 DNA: TGTGCCAGCAGTTTATTTTTGCGGGCGGATACGCAGTATTTT
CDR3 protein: CASSLFLRADTQYF

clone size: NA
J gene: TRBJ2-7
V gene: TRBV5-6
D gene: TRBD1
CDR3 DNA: TGTGCCAGCAGCGGACAGGGGGTCACTTCCTACGAGCAGTACTTC
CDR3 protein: CASSGQGVTSYEQYF

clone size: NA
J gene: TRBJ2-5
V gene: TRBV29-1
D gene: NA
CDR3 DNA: TGCAGCGTCTCGACACATTTCCAAGAGACCCAGTACTTC
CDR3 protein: CSVSTHFQETQYF

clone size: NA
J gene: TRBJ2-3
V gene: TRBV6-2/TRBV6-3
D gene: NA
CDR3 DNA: TGTGCCAGCACCCCGGGACTCCGCACAGATACGCAGTATTTT
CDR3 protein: CASTPGLRTDTQYF

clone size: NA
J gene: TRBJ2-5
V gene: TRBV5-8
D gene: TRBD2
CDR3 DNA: TGTGCCAGCAGCCCTGGAGGGACTAGCGGGGGGGCAAGGGAGACCCAGTACTTC
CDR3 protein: CASSPGGTSGGARETQYF

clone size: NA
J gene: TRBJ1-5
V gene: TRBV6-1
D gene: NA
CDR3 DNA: TGTGCCAGCAGGGAAGACAGCTATCAGCCCCAGCATTTT
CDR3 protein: CASREDSYQPQHF

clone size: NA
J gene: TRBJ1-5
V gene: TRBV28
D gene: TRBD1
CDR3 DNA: TGTGCCAGCAGTAGCCAACGATCCGGGACAGGGGGCAATCAGCCCCAGCATTTT
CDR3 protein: CASSSQRSGTGGNQPQHF

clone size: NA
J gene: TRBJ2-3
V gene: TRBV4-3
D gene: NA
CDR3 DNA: TGCGCCAGCAGCCAAGATGACCGGGGTCTAACTTCCACAGATACGCAGTATTTT
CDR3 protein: CASSQDDRGLTSTDTQYF

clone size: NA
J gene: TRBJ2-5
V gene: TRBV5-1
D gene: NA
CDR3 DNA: TGCGCCAGCCGAAACGAGCTAGGCATGGAGACCCAGTACTTC
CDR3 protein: CASRNELGMETQYF

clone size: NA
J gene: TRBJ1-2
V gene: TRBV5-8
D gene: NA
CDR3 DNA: TGTGCCAGCAGCTTGCAACAGGTCTATGGCTACACCTTC
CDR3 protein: CASSLQQVYGYTF

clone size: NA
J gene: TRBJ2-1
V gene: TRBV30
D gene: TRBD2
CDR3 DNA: TGTGCCTCCGGGACTAGCGGGAGGGAGACGTTCTTC
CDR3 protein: CASGTSGRETFF

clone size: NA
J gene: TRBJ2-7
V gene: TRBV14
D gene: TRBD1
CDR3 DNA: TGTGCCAGCAGCCAACCGACAGGGGATTTCTACGAGCAGTACTTC
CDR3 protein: CASSQPTGDFYEQYF

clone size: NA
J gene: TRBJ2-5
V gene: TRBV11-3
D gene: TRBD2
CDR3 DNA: TGTGCCAGCAGCAAACTGTGGACTAGCGGGAGTAAAGAGACCCAGTACTTC
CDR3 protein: CASSKLWTSGSKETQYF

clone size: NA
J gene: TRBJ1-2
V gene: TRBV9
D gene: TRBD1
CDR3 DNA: TGTGCCAGCAGCACCGGAGGGGACAGGGGATTGATGGGCTACACCTTC
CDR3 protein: CASSTGGDRGLMGYTF

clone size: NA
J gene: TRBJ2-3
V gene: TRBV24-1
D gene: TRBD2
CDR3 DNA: TGTGCCACCAGTGGCGGGGGGCCCGACACAGATACGCAGTATTTT
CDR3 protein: CATSGGGPDTDTQYF

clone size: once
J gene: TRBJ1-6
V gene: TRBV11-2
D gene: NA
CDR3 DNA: TGTGCCAGCAGCGGTGCGGGAGGGGCCTCACCCCTCCACTTT
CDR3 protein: CASSGAGGASPLHF

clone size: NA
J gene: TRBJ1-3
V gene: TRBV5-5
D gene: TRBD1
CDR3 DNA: TGTGCCAGCAGCTTCGACAGGGGGAACACCATATATTTT
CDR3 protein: CASSFDRGNTIYF

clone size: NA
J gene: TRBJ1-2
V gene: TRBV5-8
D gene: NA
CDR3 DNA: TGTGCCAGCAGCTTCTCGGGAAACTATGGCTACACCTTC
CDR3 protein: CASSFSGNYGYTF

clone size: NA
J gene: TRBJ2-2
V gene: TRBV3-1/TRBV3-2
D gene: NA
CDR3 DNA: TGTGCCAGCAGCCCTGGACAGTCAATCAGGGCCGGGGAGCTGTTTTTT
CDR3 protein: CASSPGQSIRAGELFF

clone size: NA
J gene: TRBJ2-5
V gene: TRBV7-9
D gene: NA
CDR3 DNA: TGTGCCAGCAGCTTAAAGGCGGGGGCGGTTCGGACCCAGTACTTC
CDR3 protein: CASSLKAGAVRTQYF

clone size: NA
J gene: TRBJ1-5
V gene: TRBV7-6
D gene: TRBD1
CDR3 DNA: TGTGCCAGCAGCTTGGCCCCCCCACAGGGGGCCCTGAATCAGCCCCAGCATTTT
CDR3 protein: CASSLAPPQGALNQPQHF

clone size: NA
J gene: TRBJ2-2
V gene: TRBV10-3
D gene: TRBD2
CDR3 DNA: TGTGCCATCAGTGAGTCACTAGCGGGAGATACCGGGGAGCTGTTTTTT
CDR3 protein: CAISESLAGDTGELFF

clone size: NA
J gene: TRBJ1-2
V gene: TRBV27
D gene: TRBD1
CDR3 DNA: TGTGCCAGCAGTCTTTCAGGGGGCGCAGTCTATGGCTACACCTTC
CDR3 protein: CASSLSGGAVYGYTF

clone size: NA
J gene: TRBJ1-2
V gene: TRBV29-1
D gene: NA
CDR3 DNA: TGCAGCGTTGACGGGGTCCCGGTGCGGGGGGGCGGAGATGGCTACACCTTC
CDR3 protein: CSVDGVPVRGGGDGYTF

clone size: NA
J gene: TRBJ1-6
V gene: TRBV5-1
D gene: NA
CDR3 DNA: TGCGCCAGCAGTTATACATACTCGGGAGGGGATTCACCCCTCCACTTT
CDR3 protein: CASSYTYSGGDSPLHF